This paragraph reports one T cell receptor (beta chain). Its target is not known. The data derive from a study of OX40 agonist ivuxolimab in advanced cancers. V lost 4 bases and J 1 base, leaving 15 bases between the germline ends. The CDR3 loop spans 15 amino acids. Germline CDR1 is SGHRS and CDR2 is YFSETQ. Sequencing was performed with immunoSEQ multiplex PCR; in TCRdb, only in-frame clones are kept and a portion is missing. The sample holds about 18,000 clones, approximately 83% seen once. Findings and caveats of the study: Undetermined was the antigen specificity of the expanded peripheral T cells. Several nonresponders also turned out to have low normalized T-cell clonal expansion.

This rearrangement joins TRBV5-1 to TRBJ2-7; tentatively, D is TRBD1 or TRBD2 (6 bases each). The sequence came from an adult with an advanced solid tumor such as melanoma, head and neck, liver or kidney cancer. Source: CD4+ or CD8+ T cells sorted from blood, taken in a trial of the OX40 agonist ivuxolimab. The CDR3 region has the DNA TGCGCCAGCAGCCAGGGGCGGGATAGGTCCTACGAGCAGTACTTC. Translation: CASSQGRDRSYEQYF.